This T cell receptor beta chain derives from a study of CD8 T cells in Susac syndrome. RNA was extracted with the RNeasy kit, and a quantity of roughly 0.5 to 1 ug was reverse transcribed using random hexamers. With immunoSEQ multiplex PCR, TCR beta CDR3 was amplified across 54 Vbeta and 13 Jbeta. TCRdb analysed the immunoSEQ multiplex PCR reads with MiXCR anew, one entry per CDR3 protein. The table has nearly 70,000 distinct CDR3 sequences, 95% seen once. TCR beta sequencing covered blood CD8+ and CD4+ T cells. Healthy donors constituted the controls, which were matched for age and sex. The CD8+ and CD4+ T cells were isolated magnetically using a negative isolation approach, whereas the TEMRA cells were enriched by FACS. Germline V CDR1 and CDR2: MNHEY, SVGEGT. The CDR3 length is 15 residues. J gave up 2 bases and V 6 bases, and 4 bases lay outside the gene matches.

Sequencing was done on a sample of CD8+ T cells from PBMCs. The chain recombines TRBV6-2 or TRBV6-3 with TRBJ2-2; 9 nucleotides agree with TRBD2. The TCR originated in a human donor in good health. CDR3 sequence reads: CASRLGLANTGELFF. DNA for the CDR3: TGTGCCAGCAGACTGGGACTAGCCAACACCGGGGAGCTGTTTTTT.